This T cell receptor beta chain was profiled in a study of T cell responses to AZD1222 COVID-19 vaccine. Findings and caveats of the study: Repertoire sampling was restricted to post-peak T cell response timepoints. Close to half of spike-specific TCRs reportedly recognize unmutated variant regions.

About this clone: The antigen remains unidentified. The identical CDR3 is also encoded by other nucleotide sequences in the sample.

The CDR3 has 11 amino acids. V was pared by 3 bases and J by 4 bases, with 3 bases between. Germline-derived CDR1 and CDR2 are MNHEY and SVGAGI. This table comes from immunoSEQ multiplex PCR, and its TCRdb copy is limited to in-frame clones, with some not included. The sample gives approximately 170,000 clones, around nine tenths of which show up once; 1.1% is in the top ten. The input for sequencing was peripheral blood, taken 28 days after the second AZD1222 dose. The genes are TRBV6-5 and TRBJ2-5, with D hard to call. This clonotype was obtained from an adult who received the AZD1222 COVID-19 vaccine. CDR3 sequence: CASSYLETQYF. The CDR3 DNA is TGTGCCAGCAGTTATTTAGAGACCCAGTACTTC.